The entry that follows covers one TCR beta chain sequence. Its antigen remains unidentified. A multiplex PCR was run with 60 Vbeta primers and 13 Jbeta primers. In the original workflow: In a later analysis, of tens of millions of unique beta chains, 9 million to 11 million appeared in at least two donors. Sequencing used immunoSEQ multiplex PCR; TCRdb keeps in-frame clones, though not all of them. V and J calls and clone size are given by that table; D and trimming were obtained from the DNA. The sample lists roughly 90,000 clones; roughly 83% were seen once. These data belong to a study of cytomegalovirus exposure and HLA in healthy donors. General study findings and limits: Later analysis associated a missense DCLRE1C variant with TCR beta V- and J-gene trimming. For most TCR beta V segments, an earlier analysis put the productive rate at about 87% or about 30% of the time. A later analysis showed HLA-associated TCR beta chains outstripping equally common others in clonal expansion.

Germline lookup yields CDR1 SNHLY and CDR2 FYNNEI. Trimming at V came to 10 bases and at J to 5 bases, leaving 10 bases not matched to a gene. This CDR3 spans 13 amino acids. The V gene is TRBV2, the J gene TRBJ1-2; TRBD1 agrees at 7 bases. The sequence derives from a man younger than 30 in good health and CMV-seronegative. The sample taken for sequencing was PBMCs. CDR3 amino acids: CAKRGTGAYGYTF. The CDR3 nucleotides are TGTGCCAAAAGAGGTACAGGGGCTTATGGCTACACCTTC.